The 12 T cell receptor beta chains given below trace back to one sample, sequenced in a study of blood T cell repertoires in COVID-19. Assay: immunoSEQ multiplex PCR; the TCRdb copy retains only in-frame clones and omits some. The sample includes around 110,000 clones, more than 75% of them seen just once. The source material was peripheral blood. All receptors come from a man aged 35 to 55 with acute or convalescent COVID-19.

CDR3 sequence: CASSFAGMNTEAFF. The CDR3 DNA reads TGCGCCAGCAGCTTCGCAGGCATGAACACTGAAGCTTTCTTT. The V call is TRBV5-1, the J call TRBJ1-1, with D unclear. Trimming left V 2 bases short and J 0 bases short, with 8 bases between. CDR1 and CDR2 (germline): SGHRS, YFSETQ. CDR3 length equals 14 residues.

The chain carries TRBV5-1 and TRBJ2-1; no reliable D call. Trimming stripped 2 bases from V and 1 base from J, with 4 bases between. This CDR3 spans 13 amino acids. Germline CDR1 is SGHRS and CDR2 is YFSETQ. CDR3 coding DNA: TGCGCCAGCAGCTTCCTGTCCTACAATGAGCAGTTCTTC. Protein product: CASSFLSYNEQFF.

The CDR3 bases are TGTGCCAGCACCCGGGACAGGGGGAATGAAAAACTGTTTTTT. This gives the protein CASTRDRGNEKLFF. The chain employs TRBV6-5 and TRBJ1-4; 11 nucleotides match TRBD1. The junction had 3 bases not matched to a gene; V was cut back by 7 bases and J by 5 bases. The CDR3 has 14 residues. CDR1 and CDR2 from the germline V gene are MNHEY and SVGAGI.

This chain links TRBV6-5 with TRBJ1-1, with 8 bases matching TRBD1. CDR3 length: 11 amino acids. Germline assignment: CDR1 MNHEY and CDR2 SVGAGI. With 4 bases clipped from V and 10 bases from J, the junction kept 2 bases outside the gene matches. The DNA for the CDR3 is TGTGCCAGCAGTTCAGACAGGGGAGCTTTCTTT. This sequence encodes CASSSDRGAFF.

CDR3 bases: TGTGCCAGCAGCCCAGGACAGGAAACCTATGGCTACACCTTC. It is translated as CASSPGQETYGYTF. This chain connects TRBV5-4 to TRBJ1-2, with TRBD1 matching over 7 bases. The CDR3 extends over 14 amino acids. The J segment lost 4 bases and the V segment lost 4 bases, leaving 7 bases of the junction unmatched. The germline V gene encodes CDR1 SGHNT and CDR2 YYREEE (reference sequence).

The genes are TRBV6-5 and TRBJ2-7, with D perhaps matching TRBD2 (6 bases). This CDR3 contains 15 residues. The germline V gene encodes CDR1 MNHEY and CDR2 SVGAGI. V gave up 0 bases and J gave up 7 bases, with 16 bases separating them. The CDR3 DNA reads TGTGCCAGCAGTTACTCGCAGGGACTTTCCGGGGAGCAGTACTTC. It codes for CASSYSQGLSGEQYF.

The chain has TRBV9 and TRBJ1-2; possibly TRBD1 for D (6 bases). Trimming removed 3 bases at V and 2 bases at J, with 14 bases between. Germline CDR1 and CDR2: SGDLS and YYNGEE. This CDR3 region has 15 residues. The CDR3 region is CASSGGQNINYGYTF. CDR3 nucleotides: TGTGCCAGCAGCGGGGGGCAGAACATAAACTATGGCTACACCTTC.

V is TRBV11-2 and J is TRBJ2-7; D uncertain. The length of the CDR3 is 13 residues. Germline V gene data show CDR1 as SGHAT and CDR2 as FQNNGV. The V end was cut by 0 bases, the J end by 4 bases, with 7 bases between. The CDR3 here is CASSLDYIYEQYF. The CDR3 region has the DNA TGTGCCAGCAGCTTAGATTATATTTACGAGCAGTACTTC.

This clone was counted between two and nine times. The V and J genes are TRBV7-9 and TRBJ2-1, with a tentative D call TRBD1 (5 bases). The CDR3 totals 15 residues. Trimming pared 6 bases from V and 0 bases from J, leaving 12 bases between. From germline, CDR1 is SEHNR and CDR2 FQNEAQ (reference sequence). This CDR3 reads CASRKDGHSYNEQFF. CDR3 nucleotides: TGTGCCAGCAGAAAAGACGGACACTCCTACAATGAGCAGTTCTTC.

This clone was detected only once. This chain links TRBV19 with TRBJ2-4; D is ambiguous. Between the trimmed V and J ends, which lost 2 bases and 1 base, there was a span of 12 bases. The length of the CDR3 is 16 residues. Germline V gene lookup returns CDR1 LNHDA and CDR2 SQIVND (reference sequence). The chain's CDR3 is CASSIRSGSAKNIQYF. The CDR3 DNA sequence: TGTGCCAGTAGTATAAGGTCGGGTTCCGCCAAAAACATTCAGTACTTC.

V and J are TRBV5-1 and TRBJ2-2; 8 bases match TRBD2. The germline CDR1 and CDR2 sequences are SGHRS and YFSETQ. This CDR3 has 14 amino acids. V lost 8 bases, J lost 0 bases, and 3 bases stayed unmatched. The CDR3, as DNA: TGCGCCAGTGTAGCGGGATCGAACACCGGGGAGCTGTTTTTT. It encodes CASVAGSNTGELFF. Together with reference TRBV5-1 and TRBJ2-2, the CDR3 gives the full variable domain: KAGVTQTPRYLIKTRGQQVTLSCSPISGHRSVSWYQQTPGQGLQFLFEYFSETQRNKGNFPGRFSGRQFSNSRSEMNVSTLELGDSALYLCASVAGSNTGELFFGEGSRLTVL.

This chain connects TRBV6-6 to TRBJ2-1, with TRBD2 identical over 8 bases. CDR3 length: 14 residues. Trimming at V came to 6 bases and at J to 5 bases, leaving 6 bases not matched to a gene. From germline, CDR1 is MNHNY and CDR2 SVGAGI (reference sequence). CDR3 protein: CASRVAGSNNEQFF. For the CDR3, the DNA is TGTGCCAGCAGGGTAGCGGGGTCTAACAATGAGCAGTTCTTC.